This entry lists 28 T cell receptor beta chains sequenced from one sample in a study of CD8 T cells in ankylosing spondylitis (TCRdb year 2017). The library was generated by 5' RACE. Sequencing used an Illumina HiSeq 2500. TCRdb reworked the public reads: Q25 trimming with fastp, MiXCR clone assembly, productive beta chains retained. Rows matching on CDR3 protein sequence are summarized as one entry with the most common DNA and genes. The sample profile shows roughly 30,000 distinct CDR3 sequences; around 30% of them were found once. The ten largest clones capture over 40% of the sample. The material sequenced was synovial fluid, either unsorted or a sorted T cell fraction (not recorded which). These receptors all come from a male donor with ankylosing spondylitis.

V gene TRBV6-1 combines with J gene TRBJ2-1; D is uncertain. CDR1 is MNHNS, CDR2 SASEGT, per germline. Between the trimmed V and J ends, which lost 0 bases and 4 bases, there was a span of 4 bases. This CDR3 comprises 13 residues. Written as DNA, the CDR3 is TGTGCCAGCAGTGAAGCGGAGTACAATGAGCAGTTCTTC. This sequence encodes CASSEAEYNEQFF.

The chain combines TRBV7-9 with TRBJ1-2; the D is unclear. The germline V and J ends were trimmed by 5 bases and 4 bases, with 17 bases remaining between them. Looked up from germline, CDR1 is SEHNR and CDR2 is FQNEAQ (reference sequence). The CDR3 spans 15 residues. The CDR3 nucleotides read TGTGCCAGCAGCCCAAGGGCCGCGGACCCCTATGGCTACACCTTC. It codes for CASSPRAADPYGYTF.

The chain joins TRBV15 to TRBJ2-6; 8 bases fit TRBD1. The CDR3 length is 17 residues. Germline V gene sequence: CDR1 LNHNV, CDR2 YYDKDF (reference sequence). V lost 5 bases to trimming and J lost 0 bases; unmatched junction nucleotides: 6. The CDR3 DNA reads TGTGCCACCAGCCCGACAGGGGCACGCTCTGGGGCCAACGTCCTGACTTTC. Translating gives CATSPTGARSGANVLTF.

The chain uses TRBV20-1 and TRBJ1-1; 7 bases line up with TRBD1. This CDR3 has 11 amino acids. Trimming at V came to 6 bases and at J to 4 bases, leaving 2 bases not matched to a gene. Germline V lookup: CDR1 DFQATT, CDR2 SNEGSKA (reference sequence). The CDR3 DNA reads as TGCAGTGCCGACAGGGTCACTGAAGCTTTCTTT. This gives the protein CSADRVTEAFF.

J is TRBJ2-7 and V is TRBV19; 7 bases map to TRBD1. Trimming cost V 3 bases and J 1 base; bases outside gene matches: 9. This CDR3 is 16 amino acids long. CDR1 and CDR2 from the germline V gene are LNHDA and SQIVND (reference sequence). Here the CDR3 DNA reads TGTGCCAGTAGTATGTCCCGGGACAGTCCTTCCTACGAGCAGTACTTC. It translates to CASSMSRDSPSYEQYF.

In this sample, this clonotype turned up many times. V gene TRBV20-1 combines with J gene TRBJ1-5, with 8 bases aligning to TRBD1. V was pared by 1 base and J by 6 bases, with 8 bases of the junction left unmatched. Germline CDR1 reads DFQATT; CDR2 reads SNEGSKA (reference sequence). The CDR3 loop spans 15 amino acids. The CDR3 sequence: CSARVEDREAQPQHF. DNA of the CDR3: TGCAGTGCTAGAGTCGAGGACAGGGAAGCTCAGCCCCAGCATTTT.

This clonotype showed up just a few times. The chain recombines TRBV29-1 with TRBJ1-2; 7 nucleotides agree with TRBD1. Germline V lookup: CDR1 SQVTM, CDR2 ANQGSEA. The CDR3 spans 13 residues. Trimming took 0 bases from V and 8 from J; bases not matched to a gene: 6. The chain's CDR3 is CSVEEGGGLGYTF. The DNA of the CDR3 is TGCAGCGTTGAAGAAGGAGGGGGCCTGGGCTACACCTTC.

This clonotype has only a few counts. The J gene is TRBJ1-5, the V gene TRBV15; tentative D call: TRBD1 (5 bases). CDR3 length: 13 residues. Trimming pared 8 bases from V and 7 bases from J, leaving 15 bases between. Per the germline V gene, CDR1 is LNHNV and CDR2 is YYDKDF (reference sequence). The chain's CDR3 is CATGLGDQQPQHF. In DNA form, the CDR3 reads TGTGCCACCGGGTTGGGGGATCAGCAGCCCCAGCATTTT.

The chain uses TRBV20-1 and TRBJ2-1; TRBD1 is a possible D gene (6 bases). Germline CDR1 DFQATT, CDR2 SNEGSKA (reference sequence). Trimming shortened V by 0 bases and J by 4 bases, and 10 bases separated the two germline ends. The CDR3 loop spans 14 amino acids. CDR3 in DNA: TGCAGTGCTAGAGATCGGGACATATACAATGAGCAGTTCTTC. Its protein product is CSARDRDIYNEQFF.

The chain has TRBV12-3 or TRBV12-4 and TRBJ1-2; D gene uncertain. The CDR3 consists of 18 residues. The CDR3 nucleotides are TGTACCATCTGTTTAACGGTAGAGGACGCCGCTCGGGGAGTTGGCTACACCTTC. Protein product: CTICLTVEDAARGVGYTF.

This clonotype has just a few counts. The chain carries TRBV29-1 and TRBJ2-1; 10 bases are a match to TRBD2. CDR3 length: 16 residues. The germline V gene encodes CDR1 SQVTM and CDR2 ANQGSEA. J was trimmed by 2 bases and V by 1 base; bases with no gene match: 5. This CDR3 reads CSVEGELAGTYNEQFF. For the CDR3, the DNA is TGCAGCGTTGAAGGGGAACTAGCGGGAACCTACAATGAGCAGTTCTTC.

This chain links TRBV20-1 with TRBJ2-1; TRBD2 aligns across 7 bases. In germline, CDR1 is DFQATT, CDR2 SNEGSKA (reference sequence). After removal of 0 bases from V and 5 bases from J, the junction contained 10 bases not matched to a gene. This CDR3 spans 16 amino acids. Here the CDR3 DNA reads TGCAGTGCTAGAGATAGGGGACTACCCACCGACAATGAGCAGTTCTTC. Amino acids: CSARDRGLPTDNEQFF.

This sequence joins TRBV14 and TRBJ2-1; D is perhaps TRBD1 or TRBD2 (5 bases each). Trimming pared 1 base from V and 8 bases from J, leaving 6 bases between. Germline V lookup: CDR1 SGHDN, CDR2 FVKESK. The length of the CDR3 is 12 residues. In DNA, the CDR3 is TGTGCCAGCAGCCAAGCGGGGCATGAGCAGTTCTTC. Its translation: CASSQAGHEQFF.

The chain couples TRBV11-2 to TRBJ2-7; TRBD1 aligns across 9 bases. Germline CDR1 is SGHAT and CDR2 is FQNNGV. V shed 4 bases and J 3 bases; nucleotides not matched to a gene: 7. The CDR3 is 15 amino acids. In DNA, the CDR3 is TGTGCCAGCAGCTGGGACAGGGATCCCTACTACGAGCAGTACGTC. It is translated as CASSWDRDPYYEQYV.

The gene calls are TRBV29-1 and TRBJ1-2; D is ambiguous. Germline-derived CDR1 and CDR2 are SQVTM and ANQGSEA. The CDR3 extends over 12 amino acids. With 0 bases removed from V and 8 bases from J, the gap between germline ends came to 10 bases. Here the CDR3 reads CSVEDGPRGYTF. CDR3 DNA sequence: TGCAGCGTTGAAGACGGCCCGAGGGGCTACACCTTC. Variable domain in full (rest from reference TRBV29-1 and TRBJ1-2): SAVISQKPSRDICQRGTSLTIQCQVDSQVTMMFWYRQQPGQSLTLIATANQGSEATYESGFVIDKFPISRPNLTFSTLTVSNMSPEDSSIYLCSVEDGPRGYTFGSGTRLTVV.

In its sample, this clonotype was seen many times. V and J are TRBV10-3 and TRBJ2-7, with no clear D. V was shortened by 0 bases and J by 3 bases, with 6 bases between the two germline ends. Germline V gives CDR1 ENHRY, CDR2 SYGVKD. The CDR3 has 13 amino acids. This chain's CDR3 is CAISESILYEQYV. The CDR3 coding sequence is TGTGCCATCAGTGAGTCGATCCTCTACGAGCAGTACGTC.

This clonotype was observed a few times. The rearrangement links TRBV21-1 to TRBJ1-1; TRBD1 was called by the table and not checked on the DNA. TRBV21-1 constitutes a pseudogene. CDR3 length: 13 amino acids. The CDR3, as DNA: TGTGCCAGCAGCAAAGCCCGGGTCCCTGGAGCTTTCTTT. This gives the protein CASSKARVPGAFF.

This chain uses TRBV7-6 with TRBJ2-7; D is ambiguous. Germline V gives CDR1 SGHVS, CDR2 FNYEAQ. Trimming took off 0 bases at V and 6 bases at J, with 12 bases between the two ends. This CDR3 comprises 14 residues. Here the CDR3 reads CASSLASSLAEQYF. CDR3 in DNA: TGTGCCAGCAGCTTAGCGTCTAGTTTAGCCGAGCAGTACTTC.

The CDR3 coding sequence is TGCAGTGCCATCTTGACAGGGGCTGGAAACACCATATATTTT. Translating gives CSAILTGAGNTIYF. The chain combines TRBV20-1 with TRBJ1-3, with TRBD1 matching over 8 bases. J gave up 2 bases and V 6 bases, and 6 bases lay outside the gene matches. From germline, CDR1 is DFQATT and CDR2 SNEGSKA (reference sequence). There are 14 residues in the CDR3.

The chain links TRBV12-3 or TRBV12-4 to TRBJ2-1; 11 bases match TRBD1. CDR3 length: 16 amino acids. Trimming removed 3 bases from V and 4 bases from J; junction bases left unmatched: 5. The CDR3 sequence is CASSLWTGGHYNEQFF. The CDR3 nucleotides are TGTGCCAGCAGTTTGTGGACAGGGGGCCATTACAATGAGCAGTTCTTC.

This clonotype was counted only a few times. The J gene is TRBJ2-2, the V gene TRBV7-8; weak D call: TRBD1 (5 bases). CDR1 and CDR2 (germline): SGHVS, FQNEAQ. The CDR3 extends over 15 amino acids. The V end was cut by 5 bases, the J end by 2 bases, with 12 bases between. CDR3 DNA: TGTGCCAGCAGCCAAAAGACAGTAAACACCGGGGAGCTGTTTTTT. Translated, it gives CASSQKTVNTGELFF.

The J gene is TRBJ1-5, the V gene TRBV21-1; no DNA check was done on the table's D call, TRBD1. TRBV21-1 is noted as a pseudogene. The CDR3 runs 16 residues. The CDR3 bases are TGTGCCAGCAACGCGCTTTGCAGGGGCCGAAATCAGCCCCAGCATTTT. This translates into CASNALCRGRNQPQHF.

In its sample, this clonotype was seen a few times. The chain links TRBV29-1 to TRBJ2-7; TRBD1 might be the D (5 bases). The germline gives CDR1 SQVTM, CDR2 ANQGSEA. The V end lost 0 bases, the J end lost 2 bases, and 8 bases lay between the germline ends. The CDR3 is 13 amino acids. The CDR3: CSVEDTGTYEQYF. The DNA for the CDR3 is TGCAGCGTTGAAGATACAGGAACCTACGAGCAGTACTTC.

The chain uses TRBV27 and TRBJ2-1, with D possibly TRBD2 on 6 matching bases. V lost 5 bases and J 5 bases, leaving 16 bases between the germline ends. CDR1 is MNHEY and CDR2 is SMNVEV in the germline V gene (reference sequence). The CDR3 loop spans 15 amino acids. CDR3 region: CASSPIPGTHNEQFF. CDR3 coding DNA: TGTGCCAGCAGTCCTATCCCGGGGACTCACAATGAGCAGTTCTTC.

The chain joins TRBV6-1 to TRBJ2-2; 8 nucleotides agree with TRBD2. After removal of 3 bases from V and 2 bases from J, the junction contained 8 bases not matched to a gene. The CDR3 length is 17 residues. Germline loops: CDR1 MNHNS, CDR2 SASEGT. The CDR3 coding sequence is TGTGCCAGCAGTGACAATGTCGGGGGGGGCAACACCGGGGAGCTGTTTTTT. It encodes CASSDNVGGGNTGELFF.

The rearrangement joins TRBV11-2 to TRBJ2-1, with 12 bases aligning to TRBD2. V shed 5 bases, J shed 5 bases, and the junction held 7 bases outside the gene matches. The CDR3 runs to 16 residues. The germline V gene encodes CDR1 SGHAT and CDR2 FQNNGV. CDR3 sequence reads: CASSTLTSGGNNEQFF. For the CDR3, the DNA is TGTGCCAGCAGCACGCTGACTAGCGGGGGAAACAATGAGCAGTTCTTC.

The chain is built from TRBV7-9 and TRBJ2-1; D possibly uses TRBD1 or TRBD2 (8 bases each). From germline, CDR1 is SEHNR and CDR2 FQNEAQ (reference sequence). This CDR3 is built from 16 residues. Trimming shortened V by 5 bases and J by 9 bases, and 23 bases separated the two germline ends. CDR3 DNA sequence: TGTGCCAGCAGCCCATTAGGACTAGCCACAGGGGGTGAGCAGTTCTTC. Protein product: CASSPLGLATGGEQFF.

There are a few counts of this clonotype. The rearrangement joins TRBV6-5 to TRBJ2-3; D is possibly TRBD1 (6 bases). CDR1 and CDR2 from the germline V gene are MNHEY and SVGAGI. Trimming took 5 bases from V and 9 from J, leaving 27 bases between them. The CDR3 has 17 amino acids. CDR3 sequence (DNA): TGTGCCAGCAGTCTACCATTGACAAAGCAGCAGCAGGGGACGCAGTATTTT. The encoded protein is CASSLPLTKQQQGTQYF.